This T cell receptor beta chain stems from a study of OX40 agonist ivuxolimab in advanced cancers. Study observations and caveats: Averaged across samples, CD8+ T cells carried more expanded clones than CD4+ did. The authors also found low normalized T-cell clonal expansion in some nonresponders. Among the lowest peripheral clonal expansion occurred in 0.1-3.0 mg/kg partial responders.

Note on this clone: Its target is unknown.

Sequencing was performed with immunoSEQ multiplex PCR; in TCRdb, only in-frame clones are kept and a portion is missing. The repertoire has 75,000 to 100,000 clones, about four fifths of them found once; the top ten carry roughly 5%. The V end lost 0 bases, the J end lost 5 bases, and 10 bases lay between the germline ends. Per the germline V gene, CDR1 is MGHRA and CDR2 is YSYEKL. There are 14 residues in the CDR3. The receptor comes from an adult with an advanced solid tumor such as melanoma, head and neck, liver or kidney cancer. The chain combines TRBV4-1 with TRBJ1-1, with D unclear. The sample consisted of CD4+ or CD8+ T cells sorted from blood, taken in a trial of the OX40 agonist ivuxolimab. The CDR3 sequence is CASSQDSWGTEAFF. CDR3 DNA: TGCGCCAGCAGCCAAGACTCGTGGGGTACTGAAGCTTTCTTT.